The 20 T cell receptor beta chains in this list originate from one sample, sequenced in a study of cytomegalovirus exposure and HLA in healthy donors. Repertoires were generated with immunoSEQ multiplex PCR, while TCRdb's copy carries only in-frame clones and drops some. The data contain 180,000 or so clones, 84% of them seen just once; the ten biggest clones take up roughly 13%. Material for sequencing was PBMCs. All receptors come from a woman aged 30 to 39 in good health and CMV-seropositive.

In its sample, this clone was seen a few times. The V call is TRBV5-1, the J call TRBJ1-2; possibly TRBD1 for D (6 bases). Germline V gene sequence: CDR1 SGHRS, CDR2 YFSETQ. The CDR3 loop spans 14 amino acids. Trimming stripped 4 bases from V and 5 bases from J, with 15 bases between. The CDR3 DNA reads TGCGCCAGCAGCCCCGAGGGGGTCCCTTATGGCTACACCTTC. Protein: CASSPEGVPYGYTF.

This clone was recorded a few times. The J gene is TRBJ2-7, the V gene TRBV7-9; D is ambiguous. CDR1 SEHNR and CDR2 FQNEAQ come from the germline V gene (reference sequence). Trimming pared 2 bases from V and 3 bases from J, leaving 8 bases between. The CDR3 runs 13 residues. The CDR3 DNA is TGTGCCAGCAGCTTACCAACCAGCTACGAGCAGTACTTC. This encodes CASSLPTSYEQYF.

This rearrangement joins TRBV13 to TRBJ2-3, with 9 bases matching TRBD1. V shed 8 bases, J shed 4 bases, and the junction held 4 bases outside the gene matches. CDR1 is PRHDT, CDR2 FYEKMQ, per germline (reference sequence). This CDR3 spans 13 amino acids. The chain's CDR3 is CASGQGRSDTQYF. The CDR3 bases are TGTGCCAGCGGACAGGGGCGTTCAGATACGCAGTATTTT.

The V gene is TRBV9, the J gene TRBJ1-2, with 8 bases aligning to TRBD1. Germline assignment: CDR1 SGDLS and CDR2 YYNGEE. The CDR3 runs 14 residues. With V trimmed by 4 bases and J by 8 bases, 10 bases remained unmatched. The CDR3 region is CASSHDTGGYGYTF. The CDR3 coding sequence is TGTGCCAGCAGCCATGATACAGGGGGTTACGGCTACACCTTC.

The V call is TRBV5-6, the J call TRBJ2-2; possible D gene TRBD1, 6 bases. Germline assignment: CDR1 SGHDT and CDR2 YYEEEE. Trimming cost V 0 bases and J 6 bases, with 12 bases left between them. The CDR3 is 15 amino acids. DNA for the CDR3: TGTGCCAGCAGCTTGGGTCAGGGGAGCGCCGGGGAGCTGTTTTTT. Translated, it gives CASSLGQGSAGELFF.

The chain recombines TRBV29-1 with TRBJ2-3, with TRBD1 identical over 8 bases. The germline V gene encodes CDR1 SQVTM and CDR2 ANQGSEA. Trimming took 7 bases from V and 0 from J; bases not matched to a gene: 9. The CDR3 has 15 amino acids. For the CDR3, the DNA is TGCAGCGCACTTCTACAGGGGGGTAGCACAGATACGCAGTATTTT. Residues: CSALLQGGSTDTQYF.

This chain links TRBV29-1 with TRBJ2-7; D uncertain. Between the trimmed V and J ends, which lost 7 bases and 3 bases, there was a span of 16 bases. In germline, CDR1 is SQVTM, CDR2 ANQGSEA. The CDR3 is made up of 13 amino acids. CDR3 in DNA: TGCAGCGCCGCGGAGTCTAATAGCTACGAGCAGTACTTC. It is translated as CSAAESNSYEQYF.

The rearrangement joins TRBV2 to TRBJ2-7; D is unclear. This CDR3 comprises 13 residues. Trimming took off 1 base at V and 0 bases at J, with 4 bases between the two ends. Germline values: CDR1 SNHLY, CDR2 FYNNEI. CDR3 in DNA: TGTGCCAGCAGTGAAGATTACTCCTACGAGCAGTACTTC. Residues: CASSEDYSYEQYF.

This clone came up a few times. The chain links TRBV30 to TRBJ1-5; D possibly corresponds to TRBD1 (6 bases). The CDR3 sequence is 13 residues long. Germline-derived CDR1 and CDR2 are GTSNPN and SVGIG (reference sequence). V was cut by 5 bases and J by 4 bases, with 12 bases left in between. The CDR3 reads CAWSGTPNQPQHF. CDR3 nucleotide sequence: TGTGCCTGGTCCGGGACACCTAATCAGCCCCAGCATTTT.

This clone was seen a handful of times. As DNA, the CDR3 is TGTGCCAGCAGTGAAGCGCCAGGACAGGCATACAATGGCTACACCTTC. It encodes CASSEAPGQAYNGYTF. V usage is TRBV2 and J usage is TRBJ1-2; 7 positions match TRBD1. Per germline, CDR1 SNHLY and CDR2 FYNNEI. The CDR3 sequence is 16 residues long. V shed 0 bases, J shed 6 bases, and the junction held 10 bases outside the gene matches.

The chain combines TRBV9 with TRBJ2-3; tentatively, D is TRBD1 (6 bases). The germline CDR1 and CDR2 sequences are SGDLS and YYNGEE. V gave up 3 bases and J gave up 3 bases, with 8 bases separating them. This CDR3 comprises 13 residues. The CDR3 region is CASSAGQTDTQYF. The CDR3 DNA reads TGTGCCAGCAGCGCTGGACAGACAGATACGCAGTATTTT.

The chain combines TRBV29-1 with TRBJ2-5; possible D gene TRBD1, 6 bases. The germline V and J ends were trimmed by 4 bases and 1 base, with 13 bases remaining between them. Germline V gene sequence: CDR1 SQVTM, CDR2 ANQGSEA. There are 14 residues in the CDR3. CDR3 sequence (DNA): TGCAGCGTTGGACAGGCCCACCTCCAAGAGACCCAGTACTTC. Translating it yields CSVGQAHLQETQYF.

The chain uses TRBV5-1 and TRBJ2-7; 8 bases map to TRBD1. J lost 1 base, V lost 3 bases, and 3 bases had no gene match. Germline CDR1 is SGHRS and CDR2 is YFSETQ. The CDR3 sequence is 14 residues long. In nucleotides, the CDR3 is TGCGCCAGCAGCTCCCGGGACAGGTCCTACGAGCAGTACTTC. Residues: CASSSRDRSYEQYF.

V gene TRBV19 combines with J gene TRBJ1-5; D gene uncertain. There are 15 residues in the CDR3. The germline V gene has CDR1 LNHDA and CDR2 SQIVND (reference sequence). Trimming took 3 bases from V and 5 from J, leaving 14 bases between them. CDR3 residues: CASSILLTSDQPQHF. As DNA, the CDR3 is TGTGCCAGTAGTATTCTTCTGACATCCGATCAGCCCCAGCATTTT.

CDR3 region: CSVRQYTYNEQFF. CDR3 DNA sequence: TGCAGCGTCCGACAGTACACCTACAATGAGCAGTTCTTC. The chain employs TRBV29-1 and TRBJ2-1, with D perhaps matching TRBD1 (5 bases). Germline V gene data show CDR1 as SQVTM and CDR2 as ANQGSEA. The V and J ends lost 6 bases and 2 bases respectively, with 11 bases between them. This CDR3 spans 13 amino acids.

J is TRBJ2-4 and V is TRBV2; TRBD2 aligns across 9 bases. The CDR3 totals 16 residues. The ends lost 8 bases at V and 5 bases at J; junction bases unmatched: 13. Germline V lookup: CDR1 SNHLY, CDR2 FYNNEI. Here the CDR3 reads CASGYIAGVGQNIQYF. DNA for the CDR3: TGTGCCAGCGGTTACATAGCGGGAGTAGGCCAAAACATTCAGTACTTC.

This clone has more than one count but fewer than ten. This rearrangement joins TRBV28 to TRBJ1-5; TRBD1 might be the D (6 bases). Trimming shortened V by 6 bases and J by 8 bases, and 17 bases separated the two germline ends. Germline CDR1 is MDHEN and CDR2 is SYDVKM. This CDR3 is 14 amino acids long. CDR3 amino acids: CASSLQGTPKPQHF. In nucleotides, the CDR3 is TGTGCCAGCAGCCTACAGGGAACCCCAAAGCCCCAGCATTTT.

The chain links TRBV25-1 to TRBJ1-2; a weak D match, TRBD1 (6 bases). This CDR3 is built from 16 residues. Trimming removed 2 bases from V and 1 base from J, with 14 bases in between. Germline CDR1 and CDR2: MGHDK and SYGVNS. The CDR3 sequence: CASSEAKRGGNYGYTF. For the CDR3, the DNA is TGTGCCAGCAGTGAAGCCAAGAGGGGGGGTAACTATGGCTACACCTTC.

V and J are TRBV15 and TRBJ2-3; TRBD2 matches 11 bases. This CDR3 contains 16 residues. Germline CDR1 and CDR2: LNHNV and YYDKDF (reference sequence). Losses at the gene ends were 6 bases for V and 8 bases for J; bases not matched to a gene: 13. CDR3 sequence reads: CATRATSGSLMGTQYF. The CDR3 coding sequence is TGTGCCACCAGGGCTACTAGCGGGAGTTTAATGGGTACGCAGTATTTT.

The genes are TRBV10-1 and TRBJ2-7; 9 nucleotides match TRBD2. Germline trimming cut 9 bases from V and 2 bases from J; bases unmatched to any gene: 5. This CDR3 has 13 residues. The germline V gene has CDR1 WNHNN and CDR2 SYGVQD (reference sequence). The CDR3 loop reads CASGASGTYEQYF. CDR3 sequence (DNA): TGCGCCAGTGGGGCTAGCGGGACCTACGAGCAGTACTTC.